This T cell receptor (beta chain) was captured in a study of identical twins. General study results and limits: There was an excess of low generation probability in the out-of-frame alpha sequences that twins shared. Cross-sectional statistics underpinned the conclusions; the same donors were not followed.

From the 5' RACE reads, TCRdb called clonotypes with MiXCR, one entry per CDR3 protein. There are around 480,000 distinct CDR3 sequences in the sample; approximately 15% occur only once, and approximately 0.52% lies in the top ten. With regard to this clonotype: What it binds is unknown.

V dropped 5 bases and J dropped 2; count of bases not matched to a gene: 10. Per germline, CDR1 MNHEY and CDR2 SVGEGT. This CDR3 is 16 amino acids long. Only healthy Caucasians were enrolled as donors. These data were also reused for a study on yellow fever vaccine responses in identical twins. Per that study: Twins showed a vaccine T cell response that reportedly seemed partly convergent, partly personalized.

This rearrangement joins TRBV6-2 or TRBV6-3 to TRBJ2-5; 8 bases match TRBD1. Sequencing was performed on CD4+ T cells sorted from blood. The receptor comes from a young woman in good health. The CDR3 sequence: CASSQGAEFGQETQYF. CDR3 nucleotides: TGTGCCAGCAGTCAGGGGGCAGAGTTCGGTCAAGAGACCCAGTACTTC.